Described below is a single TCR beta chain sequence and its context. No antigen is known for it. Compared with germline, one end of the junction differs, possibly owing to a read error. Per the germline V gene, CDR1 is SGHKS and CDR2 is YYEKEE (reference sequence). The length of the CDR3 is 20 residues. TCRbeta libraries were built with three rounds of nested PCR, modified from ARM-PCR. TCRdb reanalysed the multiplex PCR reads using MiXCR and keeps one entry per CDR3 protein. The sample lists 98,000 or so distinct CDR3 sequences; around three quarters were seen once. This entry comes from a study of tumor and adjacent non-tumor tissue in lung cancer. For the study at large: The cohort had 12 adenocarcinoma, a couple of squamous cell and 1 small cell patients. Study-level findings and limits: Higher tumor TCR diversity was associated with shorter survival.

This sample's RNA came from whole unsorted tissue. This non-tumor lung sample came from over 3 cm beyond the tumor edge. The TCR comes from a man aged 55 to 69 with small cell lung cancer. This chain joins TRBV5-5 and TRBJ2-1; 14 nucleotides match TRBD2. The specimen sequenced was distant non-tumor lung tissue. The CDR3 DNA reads TGTGCCAGCAACTCCGGGACTAGCGGGAGTCCGAGGCGCGCCTACAATCAGCAGCTCTTC. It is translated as CASNSGTSGSPRRAYNQQLF. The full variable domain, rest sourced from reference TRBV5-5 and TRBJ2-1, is DAGVTQSPTHLIKTRGQQVTLRCSPISGHKSVSWYQQVLGQGPQFIFQYYEKEERGRGNFPDRFSARQFPNYSSELNVNALLLGDSALYLCASNSGTSGSPRRAYNQQLFGPGTRLTVL.